This TCR beta chain was found in a study of cytomegalovirus exposure and HLA in healthy donors (dated by TCRdb to the late 2010s). Looking at the study overall: An earlier analysis of roughly 570 of the donors reported 276 Gb of sequence data and 90 million to 120 million unique TCR beta sequences obtained from around 180 million T cells. Approximately 310 gigabases of sequencing data and around 87 million unique TCR sequences were included in an early release covering about 600 HLA-typed donors. Among the roughly 370 genotyped donors, under 90% belonged to the genetic ancestry cluster associated with self-reported Caucasian donors. The aim of the study was to test whether cataloging public T cell receptors could identify signatures of past pathogen exposure. The study used immunosequencing to profile the T cell repertoires of approximately 630 subjects and linked those repertoires to cytomegalovirus serostatus. A separate validation cohort of approximately 130 different subjects was used in addition to the 666-subject first cohort. To predict cytomegalovirus infection status, the study brought together high-throughput TCR immunosequencing, statistical association of individual TCRs with disease status, and machine learning. In a later analysis, previously published TCR beta repertoires from about 670 donors were re-analyzed and high-resolution HLA genotyping was added so that TCR occurrence patterns could be studied. Rather than drawing on any new phenotypic data, the later analysis identified candidate immune exposures from TCR beta sequences and the way those sequences occurred across donors. An earlier analysis of a few hundred of the donors applied high-throughput TCR beta sequencing to assess whether each TCR beta V gene segment acted as functional or pseudogenic. Donor age, sex, ethnicity and CMV serostatus were collected together with the repertoire data. A later genetic analysis used genome-wide SNP genotypes for about three fifths of the 666 donors, treating that subset as a discovery cohort. All discovery cohort repertoires had been generated on a single sequencing platform. HLA typing included class I and class II loci at four-digit resolution. Typing coverage differed by locus: A, B, C, DRB1 and DQB1 were typed in about 629-640 donors, DQA1 in approximately 520, DPA1 in approximately 610, and DPB1 in 472. About five DR-DQ haplotypes were treated as single units for association and clustering because of strong linkage in the cohort. Among 398 genotyped donors of the cohort, an average of around 240,000 unique TCR beta nucleotide sequences were sequenced per donor, about a sixth of them non-productive.

The cohort consisted of 666 healthy bone marrow donors. At the time of sampling, all cohort members were nominally healthy, though unrecorded immune exposures were likely present. The donor was CMV seronegative and was included in the group of hundreds of seronegative cohort members. A peripheral blood sample was collected from each donor, and TCR beta sequencing was performed on peripheral blood mononuclear cells. Genomic DNA extraction from the blood cell samples was performed with the Qiagen DNeasy Blood Extraction Kit. What the study reported, not specific to this receptor: Because some donors lacked HLA typing at each locus, the association tests relied only on the typed subset. The cohort was sequenced for TCR beta chains only, and without alpha or paired-chain data the features that could be detected were limited. In a later analysis, HLA-associated TCR beta chains were found to be more clonally expanded and to have lower generation probabilities than equally common non-associated chains. CMV serostatus was the only immune exposure information available for the cohort. The authors suggested that the approach could potentially be generalized to other disease states and immunological phenotypes. In the study, 150 to 200 TCR beta chains were listed as associated with cytomegalovirus. When HLA alleles, especially DR and DQ, strongly co-occurred, TCR associations were difficult to assign to individual alleles. A further reported finding was that TCR beta sequences accurately predicted the HLA-A and HLA-B alleles for most subjects in the first cohort. In a later analysis, some 18,000 TCR beta sequences were associated with specific HLA alleles at a false discovery rate of 0.05. A later genetic analysis reported fewer N-insertions in productive TCRs among donors in an Asian-associated ancestry cluster than the roughly 700-donor mean. The sequencing pipeline was judged likely to have produced a cluster of highly shared sequence variants as a technical artifact. The presence/absence analyses assumed that sequencing depth was roughly uniform across donors, and that assumption may not be true. According to a later analysis, TCR association rates differed among HLA loci, with DRB1 alleles showing the most associated TCRs and HLA-C alleles showing the fewest. In a later genetic analysis, a missense DCLRE1C variant was associated with V-gene and J-gene trimming of TCR beta chains, and the association was replicated in an independent cohort. In an earlier analysis of roughly 500 of the donors, most TCR beta V segments appeared in productive rearrangements about 90% or about 30% of the time, broadly matching IMGT annotations. According to a later analysis, parvovirus B19, influenza, CMV and Epstein-Barr virus appeared linked to several top co-occurrence clusters. A few of the identified cytomegalovirus-associated TCR beta chains were confirmed in vitro to be specific for cytomegalovirus antigens. Most TCR sequences were seen in very few donors, while some public TCRs were found in many individuals. In a later analysis, most CMV-associated TCR beta chains were found to appear HLA-restricted, with HLA associations seemingly driven largely by CMV exposure. The earlier analysis of 587 of the donors excluded 15 to 20 rarely observed V segments, including chromosome 9 orphons, because counts were too low. Correlated functional status among segregating V segments might reflect linkage disequilibrium, but an unknown experimental factor could not be ruled out. Cytomegalovirus status was reported to be diagnosed by the classifier with high specificity and sensitivity in both the original and validation cohorts.

This clone has just one count. Its antigen has not been determined. No much larger clone is present one base from it, and per-base qualities are unavailable. Library preparation employed the immunoSEQ multiplex PCR assay. For the multiplex PCR, a mixture combining 60 forward primers for TCR Vbeta segments and 13 reverse primers for TCR Jbeta segments was used. A multiplex PCR assay on genomic DNA amplified the CDR3 region of rearranged TCR beta genes. On the Illumina HiSeq System, the amplified TCR beta libraries were sequenced as 87-base-pair reads. Processing in the source paper ran as follows. In a later analysis, tens of millions of unique TCR beta chains were counted across the approximately 620 repertoires, and roughly 11 million of these chains were shared by at least two donors. Raw reads were error-corrected and collapsed into unique sequences by a nearest-neighbor algorithm in which closely related sequences were merged to remove PCR and sequencing errors. V, D and J gene segments were assigned by aligning CDR3 sequences to IMGT reference sequences. For a sequence to be retained, a match of at least six nucleotides to both a V gene segment and a J gene segment was required. Rearrangements were called productive when the CDR3 lacked stop codons and stayed in frame with V and J; all others were non-productive. Following IMGT convention, CDR3 was defined as the stretch from the second conserved V-encoded cysteine to the conserved J-encoded phenylalanine. The earlier analysis of approximately 500 of the donors excluded sequences that lacked an unambiguous match to a single V gene segment. An earlier analysis of fewer than 750 of the donors classified V segments as functional when productive rearrangements were above 56.7% and as segregating when the standard deviation between donors was above 5%. To diagnose cytomegalovirus status from the catalog of TCR beta chain sequences, a statistical classification framework was built. V and J gene assignment, in a later analysis, came from comparing TCR nucleotide sequences with IMGT/GENE-DB human TR gene sequences. Using the TCRdist pipeline, a later analysis assigned CDR3 sequences along with most-parsimonious VDJ recombination scenarios. In a later analysis, each TCR beta chain was defined by its CDR3 amino acid sequence together with its V-gene family, and reads without a unique V-gene family were excluded. As a way to deal with suspected cross-contamination and a sequencing artifact, a later analysis dropped nearly 600 nucleotide sequences that were highly shared and had low generation probability. In a later analysis, a clonal expansion index was calculated for each public chain from normalized within-repertoire ranks of inferred template counts. In a later analysis, generation probabilities were computed using a VDJ recombination model fitted to out-of-frame rearrangements, and the results were checked against IGoR. In a later analysis, hypergeometric tests were used to score TCR-TCR, TCR-HLA and TCR-CMV co-occurrence, with a repertoire-size bias correction applied to TCR pairs. To estimate false discovery rates, a later analysis permuted the HLA or CMV assignments 20 times. A later analysis grouped co-occurring TCRs with DBSCAN, adding TCRdist sequence similarity when clustering within HLA-allele-positive subsets. Repertoires with fewer than 30,000 or more than 120,000 public chains were left out of co-occurrence clustering, as were five repertoires with anomalous nucleotide sharing. What TCRdb holds here is the immuneACCESS table cut down to in-frame rearrangements. Part of the clones is not present; checked against another copy, under half of the missing clones reflect an unresolved V gene, and the others are unexplained. The D gene and trimming were derived from the DNA, and the V and J assignments and clone size from that table. The sample table holds fewer than 200,000 clones, of which roughly 84% were seen once. The ten largest clones represent less than 2% of the sample.

What was sequenced was PBMCs. The TCR was taken from a male donor in good health and CMV-seronegative.

The bases are TGTGCCAGCACCCCTGGGCAGCGGGGGGGCGGAGGGGAGCTGTTTTTT. This codes for CASTPGQRGGGGELFF. Recombination linked TRBV7-2 to TRBJ2-2; TRBD2 matches 10 bases in the middle. According to the germline V gene, CDR1 reads SGHTA and CDR2 reads FQGNSA. Including the terminal cysteine and phenylalanine, the CDR3 comprises 16 residues. The only DNA kept is the CDR3, 48 bases in frame from the first base. V ends up 7 bases short and J 8 bases short, with an unmatched junction base count of 13.